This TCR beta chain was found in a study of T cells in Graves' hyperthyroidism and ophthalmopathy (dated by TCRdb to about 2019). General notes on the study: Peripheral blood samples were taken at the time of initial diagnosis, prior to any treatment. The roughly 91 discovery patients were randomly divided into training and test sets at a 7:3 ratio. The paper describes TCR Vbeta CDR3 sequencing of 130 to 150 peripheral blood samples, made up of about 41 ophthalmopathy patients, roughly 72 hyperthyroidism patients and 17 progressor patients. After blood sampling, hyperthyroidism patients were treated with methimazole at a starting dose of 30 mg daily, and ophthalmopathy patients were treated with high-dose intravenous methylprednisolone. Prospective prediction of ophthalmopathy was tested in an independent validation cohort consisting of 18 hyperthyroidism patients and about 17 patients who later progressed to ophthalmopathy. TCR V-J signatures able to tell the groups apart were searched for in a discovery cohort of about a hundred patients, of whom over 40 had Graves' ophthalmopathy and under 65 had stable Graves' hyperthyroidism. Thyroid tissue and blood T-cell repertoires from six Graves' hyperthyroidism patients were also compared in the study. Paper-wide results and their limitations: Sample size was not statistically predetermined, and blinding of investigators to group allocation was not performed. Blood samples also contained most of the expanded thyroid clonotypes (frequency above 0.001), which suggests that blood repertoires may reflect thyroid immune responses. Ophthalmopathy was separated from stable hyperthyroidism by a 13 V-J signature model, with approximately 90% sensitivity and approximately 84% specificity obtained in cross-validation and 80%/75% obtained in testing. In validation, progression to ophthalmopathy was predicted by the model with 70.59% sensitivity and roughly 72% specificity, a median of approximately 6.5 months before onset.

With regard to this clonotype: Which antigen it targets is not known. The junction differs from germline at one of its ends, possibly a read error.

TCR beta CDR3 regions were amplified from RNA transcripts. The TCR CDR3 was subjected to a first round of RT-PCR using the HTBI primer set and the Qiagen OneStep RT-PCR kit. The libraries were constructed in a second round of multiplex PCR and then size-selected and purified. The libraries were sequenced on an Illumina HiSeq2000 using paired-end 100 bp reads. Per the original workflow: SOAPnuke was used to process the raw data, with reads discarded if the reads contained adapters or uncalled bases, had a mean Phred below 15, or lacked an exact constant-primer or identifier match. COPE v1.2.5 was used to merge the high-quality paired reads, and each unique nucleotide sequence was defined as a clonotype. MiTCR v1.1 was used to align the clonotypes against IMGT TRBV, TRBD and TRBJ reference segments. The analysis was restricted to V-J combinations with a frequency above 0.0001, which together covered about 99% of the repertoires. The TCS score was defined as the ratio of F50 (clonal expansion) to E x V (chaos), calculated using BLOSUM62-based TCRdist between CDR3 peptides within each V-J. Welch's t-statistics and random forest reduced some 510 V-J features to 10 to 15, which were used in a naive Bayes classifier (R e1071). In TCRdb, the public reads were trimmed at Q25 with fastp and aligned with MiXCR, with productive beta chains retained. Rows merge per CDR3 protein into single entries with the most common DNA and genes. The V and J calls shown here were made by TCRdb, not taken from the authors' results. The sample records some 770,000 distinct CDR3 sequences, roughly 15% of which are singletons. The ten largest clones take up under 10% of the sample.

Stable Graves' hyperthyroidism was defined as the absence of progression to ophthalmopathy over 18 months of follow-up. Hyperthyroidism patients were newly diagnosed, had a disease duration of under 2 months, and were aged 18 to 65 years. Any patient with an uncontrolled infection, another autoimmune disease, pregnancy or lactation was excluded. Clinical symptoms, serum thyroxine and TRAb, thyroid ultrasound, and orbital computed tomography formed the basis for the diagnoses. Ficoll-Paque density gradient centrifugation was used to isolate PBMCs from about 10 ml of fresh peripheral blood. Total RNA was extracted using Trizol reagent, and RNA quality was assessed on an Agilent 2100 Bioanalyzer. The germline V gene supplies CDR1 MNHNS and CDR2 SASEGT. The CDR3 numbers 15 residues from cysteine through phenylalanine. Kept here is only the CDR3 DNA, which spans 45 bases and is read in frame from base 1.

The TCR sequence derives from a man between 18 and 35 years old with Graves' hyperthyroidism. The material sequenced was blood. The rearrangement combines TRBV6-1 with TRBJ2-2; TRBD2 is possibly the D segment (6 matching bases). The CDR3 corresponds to CATSGGTFRTGELFF. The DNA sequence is TGTGCCACCAGTGGGGGGACTTTCCGGACCGGGGAGCTGTTTTTT.